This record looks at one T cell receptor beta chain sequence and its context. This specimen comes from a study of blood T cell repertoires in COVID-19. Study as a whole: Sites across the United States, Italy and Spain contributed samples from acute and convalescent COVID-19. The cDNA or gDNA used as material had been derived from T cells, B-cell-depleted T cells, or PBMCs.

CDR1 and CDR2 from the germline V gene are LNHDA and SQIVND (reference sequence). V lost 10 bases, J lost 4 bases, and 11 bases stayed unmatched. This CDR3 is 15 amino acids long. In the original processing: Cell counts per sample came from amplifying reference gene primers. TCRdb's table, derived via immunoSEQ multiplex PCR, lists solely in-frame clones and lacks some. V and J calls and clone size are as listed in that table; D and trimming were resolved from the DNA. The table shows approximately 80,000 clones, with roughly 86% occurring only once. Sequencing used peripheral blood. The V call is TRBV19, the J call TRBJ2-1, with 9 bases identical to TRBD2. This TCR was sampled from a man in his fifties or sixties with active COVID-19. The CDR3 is CATEDGAGGYNEQFF. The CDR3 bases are TGTGCCACCGAAGACGGAGCGGGGGGTTACAATGAGCAGTTCTTC.